This T cell receptor beta chain was recovered during a study of regulatory T cells in long-lasting Graves disease (dated by TCRdb to the early 2020s). In terms of the full investigation: Persistent Graves' disease meant more than 5 years of antithyroid drug treatment with TSH receptor autoantibodies that stayed positive. Persistent Graves' disease patients were compared with newly diagnosed Graves' disease patients by peripheral blood TCR sequencing and RNA sequencing. The study was conducted in China and was registered as a clinical trial. A total of 35 or so samples were covered by TCR sequencing, comprising approximately 13 persistent and some 20 newly diagnosed Graves' disease patients. In the clinical cohort, patients with persistent Graves' disease had used antithyroid drugs for an average of roughly ten years.

Library prep was done by multiplex PCR. TCRdb lists the instrument as Illumina HiSeq 4000. CDR3 regions were amplified by Arm-PCR with iRepertoire HTBI primers to construct TCR beta libraries. Before sequencing, the PCR products went through gel purification. As for the authors' bioinformatics: Gene usage analysis of CDR3 amino acid clonotypes relied on the approximately 60 TRBV and about 15 TRBJ segments identified across samples. COPE and FqMerger were used to merge filtered high-quality paired reads into contigs. BLAST was used to align contigs to IMGT TRBV, TRBD and TRBJ reference genes, with CDR3 defined following IMGT. Any clonotype with a frequency above 0.1% was counted as a highly expanded clone. Shannon entropy was used to measure repertoire diversity, and the Gini coefficient was used to measure V-J evenness. A clonotype was considered public if more than one individual shared it. TCRdb took the public reads, trimmed them with fastp at Q25, ran MiXCR for clone calling and kept in-frame beta chains. When rows share a CDR3 protein, they turn into one entry using the most common DNA and genes. These V and J calls derive from TCRdb rather than the authors' analysis. This sample is represented by over 650,000 distinct CDR3 sequences; 30% of them were singletons. 40% to 55% of the sample lies in the top ten.

CDR1 and CDR2, looked up from the germline V gene (reference sequence), are PRHDT and FYEKMQ. V is cut back by 8 bases and J by 1 base, with 6 bases in the junction unmatched. The CDR3 spans 14 residues, from the cysteine through the phenylalanine. Here the CDR3 DNA is all that survives: 42 bases in frame from base 1. Comments on this clonotype: Which antigen it targets is not known. The input lacks base qualities; no much larger clone sits a single base away.

The time point label of this sample denotes: persistent/refractory GD, antithyroid drugs over 5 years with positive TRAb. For both TCR sequencing and RNA sequencing, RNA was extracted from PBMCs in TRIzol. The diagnosis of Graves' disease was made according to American Thyroid Association guidelines. The patients came from an endocrinology department in Xi'an, China. From each patient, about 9.7 milliliters of peripheral blood was collected into an EDTA anticoagulant tube. Ficoll Paque Plus density gradient separation was used to isolate PBMCs, and no further T cell sorting was performed. An Agilent 2100 Bioanalyzer and agarose gel were used to assess RNA quality, and a NanoDrop 2000 was used to measure RNA concentration. General study outcomes and caveats: Because the primary lesion, thyroid tissue, could not be accessed, the study looked at peripheral blood alone. Only the TCR beta chain was sequenced and analyzed. As a limitation, the authors acknowledged that the small sample size may reduce accuracy. Compared with newly diagnosed patients, persistent Graves' disease patients had lower TCR Shannon entropy and fewer highly expanded clones, which suggests clonal expansion. Preferential use of TRBV28, TRBJ1-2 and TRBJ2-5 was observed in persistent disease, whereas TRBV20-1 and TRBJ2-1 were favored in newly diagnosed disease. More public clonotypes were shared among persistent patients (more than 2,500) than among newly diagnosed patients (just under 1,000).

The receptor was derived from a female donor with Graves disease. The receptor chain draws on TRBV13 and TRBJ2-3, with TRBD2 identical over 7 junction bases. The sample consisted of peripheral blood mononuclear cells (PBMCs), taken when the disease was refractory, from a patient treated with antithyroid drugs. The CDR3 protein is CASLRRGGTDTQYF. The nucleotide sequence reads as follows: TGTGCCAGCTTGCGACGGGGGGGCACAGATACGCAGTATTTT.